This T cell receptor beta chain is drawn from a study of spatial heterogeneity in lung cancer. Study information: Detection consistently yielded more beta chains than alpha chains.

This clonotype was counted at least ten times. Its specificity is not known. There are 15 residues in the CDR3. The germline CDR1 and CDR2 sequences are MDHEN and SYDVKM. V dropped 3 bases and J dropped 2; count of bases not matched to a gene: 7. Findings and limits, study-wide: Intratumoral expanded alpha and beta TCR counts were found to track tumor mutation counts. When ubiquitous and regional expanded TCRs were counted, their numbers tracked ubiquitous and regional nonsynonymous mutations, respectively. Tumor T cell coverage was estimated at 7% to 9% for alpha and 13% for beta chains.

TCRdb used MiXCR to reprocess the 5' RACE reads, holding one entry per CDR3 protein. Among approximately 25,000 distinct CDR3 sequences, approximately 10% were seen once, and the ten largest hold 7.5% to 8%. Specified time point: sample taken at primary tumor resection. The cohort: 65 to 80 early-stage, untreated non-small cell lung cancer patients. The receptor's source is a male donor with early-stage non-small cell lung cancer. The J gene is TRBJ2-7, the V gene TRBV28; 7 positions agree with TRBD2. This specimen consisted of lung tumor tissue, obtained at surgery. Here the CDR3 DNA reads TGTGCCAGCAGTTTGTTGGGACTATCTACCTACGAGCAGTACTTC. Its translation: CASSLLGLSTYEQYF.